A single sample gave rise to the 11 T cell receptor beta chains below, sequenced in a study of T cell repertoires in cytomegalovirus infection. From the reads, TCRdb called clonotypes with MiXCR, one entry per CDR3 protein. The data contain 550,000 to 700,000 distinct CDR3 sequences, over 35% of them singletons. These TCRs' antigens remain unknown. The sample here was cultured PBMCs, taken from culture after CMV antigen stimulation. The origin of the receptors is a human donor in good health (CMV status not recorded). Some clones in this sample may be carry-over from other donors' samples.

This clonotype was observed a few times. The chain has TRBV7-2 and TRBJ2-7; D is possibly TRBD2 (6 bases). This CDR3 has 18 residues. Per germline, CDR1 SGHTA and CDR2 FQGNSA. Trimming shortened V by 4 bases and J by 0 bases, and 22 bases separated the two germline ends. CDR3 amino acids: CASSSKWGGGTYSYEQYF. CDR3 nucleotides: TGTGCCAGCAGCTCAAAGTGGGGTGGCGGGACCTACTCCTACGAGCAGTACTTC.

The chain links TRBV28 to TRBJ2-5; possible D gene TRBD1, 5 bases. Trimming cost V 8 bases and J 9 bases, with 16 bases left between them. The germline CDR1 and CDR2 sequences are MDHEN and SYDVKM. CDR3 length equals 12 residues. The DNA for the CDR3 is TGTGCCAGCGGAGACAGCAAGAGGTCCCAGTACTTC. Amino acids: CASGDSKRSQYF.

V gene TRBV7-9 combines with J gene TRBJ1-3, with D possibly matching TRBD1 (5 bases). The germline V gene has CDR1 SEHNR and CDR2 FQNEAQ (reference sequence). This CDR3 is built from 13 residues. V lost 7 bases and J lost 7, with 14 bases in between. The CDR3 DNA follows: TGTGCCAGCATCCCCCGTGGGGGTAACACCATATATTTT. Its translation is CASIPRGGNTIYF.

The table lists this clonotype with a few counts. J is TRBJ2-1 and V is TRBV4-2, with 9 bases fitting TRBD1. The CDR3 totals 16 residues. V was pared by 2 bases and J by 0 bases, with 2 bases of the junction left unmatched. In germline, CDR1 is LGHNA, CDR2 YNFKEQ. CDR3 sequence (DNA): TGTGCCAGCAGCCAACCGGACAGGGGCTCCTACAATGAGCAGTTCTTC. Protein: CASSQPDRGSYNEQFF.

This clonotype turned up a few times. The genes are TRBV6-1 and TRBJ2-4, with 9 bases identical to TRBD1. The ends lost 5 bases at V and 0 bases at J; junction bases unmatched: 5. CDR1 and CDR2 from the germline V gene are MNHNS and SASEGT. There are 16 residues in the CDR3. The CDR3: CASSQWTGVAKNIQYF. CDR3 nucleotide sequence: TGTGCCAGCAGTCAATGGACAGGGGTAGCCAAAAACATTCAGTACTTC.

Many counts were recorded for this clonotype. The gene calls are TRBV7-2 and TRBJ1-2, with D tentatively TRBD1 (6 bases). Germline V CDR1 and CDR2: SGHTA, FQGNSA. V dropped 5 bases and J dropped 2 bases, with 12 bases sitting between them. The CDR3 spans 14 residues. The DNA for the CDR3 is TGTGCCAGCAGCGTCCAAGGACAGAACTATGGCTACACCTTC. This gives the protein CASSVQGQNYGYTF.

This clonotype was observed a few times. The chain combines TRBV7-9 with TRBJ1-2; D may be TRBD1 (6 bases). Trimming shortened V by 4 bases and J by 4 bases, and 16 bases separated the two germline ends. Looked up from germline, CDR1 is SEHNR and CDR2 is FQNEAQ (reference sequence). This CDR3 comprises 15 residues. The CDR3 nucleotides read TGTGCCAGCAGCTACCCGGGACAAGGACCCTATGGCTACACCTTC. Translated: CASSYPGQGPYGYTF. The variable domain in full, completed from reference TRBV7-9 and TRBJ1-2, reads DTGVSQNPRHKITKRGQNVTFRCDPISEHNRLYWYRQTLGQGPEFLTYFQNEAQLEKSRLLSDRFSAERPKGSFSTLEIQRTEQGDSAMYLCASSYPGQGPYGYTFGSGTRLTVV.

The table lists this clonotype with a few counts. The chain employs TRBV7-6 and TRBJ1-4; the D gene is possibly TRBD1 (5 bases). The CDR3 extends over 15 amino acids. Germline lookup yields CDR1 SGHVS and CDR2 FNYEAQ. V gave up 4 bases and J gave up 8 bases, with 17 bases separating them. This CDR3 reads CASSSYSPGREKLFF. CDR3 nucleotides: TGTGCCAGCAGCTCTTACAGCCCGGGGCGAGAAAAACTGTTTTTT. The whole variable domain, filled in from reference TRBV7-6 and TRBJ1-4, reads GAGVSQSPRYKVTKRGQDVALRCDPISGHVSLYWYRQALGQGPEFLTYFNYEAQQDKSGLPNDRFSAERPEGSISTLTIQRTEQRDSAMYRCASSSYSPGREKLFFGSGTQLSVL.

This clonotype was observed a few times. The chain is built from TRBV18 and TRBJ1-5; unclear D gene. Per the germline V gene, CDR1 is KGHSH and CDR2 is LQKENI. Trimming left V 3 bases short and J 5 bases short, with 17 bases between. This CDR3 has 16 residues. CDR3 residues: CASSPTRPANYQPQHF. The CDR3 coding sequence is TGTGCCAGCTCACCGACACGACCGGCTAACTATCAGCCCCAGCATTTT.

This clonotype has ten or more counts. The genes are TRBV7-2 and TRBJ1-6; D gene uncertain. CDR1 SGHTA and CDR2 FQGNSA come from the germline V gene. The CDR3 has 12 residues. Trimming took off 5 bases at V and 10 bases at J, with 9 bases between the two ends. CDR3 coding DNA: TGTGCCAGCAGCCCAAGTGGGTCACCCCTCCACTTT. It encodes CASSPSGSPLHF.

V usage is TRBV5-4 and J usage is TRBJ1-1; D is undetermined. CDR3 size: 12 residues. V gave up 4 bases and J gave up 3 bases, with 7 bases separating them. The germline V gene encodes CDR1 SGHNT and CDR2 YYREEE (reference sequence). For the CDR3, the DNA is TGTGCCAGCAGCGTAGGGTACACTGAAGCTTTCTTT. Protein product: CASSVGYTEAFF. The whole variable domain, remainder taken from reference TRBV5-4 and TRBJ1-1, is ETGVTQSPTHLIKTRGQQVTLRCSSQSGHNTVSWYQQALGQGPQFIFQYYREEENGRGNFPPRFSGLQFPNYSSELNVNALELDDSALYLCASSVGYTEAFFGQGTRLTVV.